This is a list of T cell receptor beta chains from one sample in a study of technical replicates of blood from a handful of donors. Method: immunoSEQ multiplex PCR; TCRdb's copy keeps in-frame clones and lacks some. The sample has approximately 31,000 clones, 90% to 95% seen once. The sample taken for sequencing was PBMCs. The receptors come from a human donor in good health. Some clones in this sample may be carry-over from other donors' samples. The CDR3 runs from the conserved cysteine through the conserved F or W. The order of the fields is V gene, J gene, clone size, D gene, CDR3 length, CDR3 DNA, CDR3 protein. A D gene is named only where the DNA matches it firmly. The size entry is marked missing in some rows and otherwise reads once, few, many or a size class.

>TRBV5-3|TRBJ2-3|medium-sized|.|15
TGTGCCAGAAGCACAGACGGGGGGCCCGGAGATACGCAGTATTTT
CARSTDGGPGDTQYF
>TRBV7-2|TRBJ2-3|.|TRBD2|14
TGTGCCAGCTCGGGACTAGCGGGCACAGATACGCAGTATTTT
CASSGLAGTDTQYF
>TRBV4-1|TRBJ1-1|once|.|15
TGCGCCAGCAGCCAAGAACCCAGGGGAGACACTGAAGCTTTCTTT
CASSQEPRGDTEAFF
>TRBV7-2|TRBJ2-2|.|TRBD2|12
TGTGCCAGCAATAGCGGGGCCGGGGAGCTGTTTTTT
CASNSGAGELFF
>TRBV7-2|TRBJ2-5|.|TRBD1|14
TGTGCCAGCAGCTTAGGGGACAGGGGGCGGACCCAGTACTTC
CASSLGDRGRTQYF
>TRBV27|TRBJ1-5|.|.|13
TGTGCCAGCAGTTTTGGCCTCCGTCAGCCCCAGCATTTT
CASSFGLRQPQHF
>TRBV5-1|TRBJ1-5|.|.|16
TGCGCCAGCAGCTTGAGTAGCATCTTGCGCAATCAGCCCCAGCATTTT
CASSLSSILRNQPQHF
>TRBV28|TRBJ1-1|.|.|12
TGTGCCAGCAGACCCAGTTGGACTGAAGCTTTCTTT
CASRPSWTEAFF
>TRBV2|TRBJ1-2|few|.|14
TGTGCCACCAAACAGGAGATAACTAACTATGGCTACACCTTC
CATKQEITNYGYTF
>TRBV4-3|TRBJ1-6|.|.|15
TGCGCCAGCAGCCAACAAGGGCAGGGTAATTCACCCCTCCACTTT
CASSQQGQGNSPLHF
>TRBV30|TRBJ1-1|.|.|15
TGTGCCTGGAACCCCGATTCGGGGGGCTACACTGAAGCTTTCTTT
CAWNPDSGGYTEAFF
>TRBV2|TRBJ2-3|medium-sized|.|12
TGTGCCAGCAGCGCGCCCGCAGATACGCAGTATTTT
CASSAPADTQYF
>TRBV7-8|TRBJ1-2|.|TRBD1|15
TGTGCCAGCAGCTCATCCTGGACAGGGCACTATGGCTACACCTTC
CASSSSWTGHYGYTF
>TRBV7-9|TRBJ1-4|once|.|14
TGTGCCAGCAGCGCTAGACAGGTTAATGAAAAACTGTTTTTT
CASSARQVNEKLFF
>TRBV25-1|TRBJ2-7|.|.|14
TGTGCCAGCAGTCCCCGCGGAACCCGCTACGAGCAGTACTTC
CASSPRGTRYEQYF
>TRBV7-3|TRBJ2-7|.|TRBD2|15
TGTGCCAGCAGCTTAGGGGTAGCGGGGGTTTACGAGCAGTACTTC
CASSLGVAGVYEQYF
>TRBV7-9|TRBJ2-7|.|.|14
TGTGCCAGCAGCGCTCGGGACACAACCTACGAGCAGTACTTC
CASSARDTTYEQYF
>TRBV7-8|TRBJ1-1|.|.|16
TGTGCCAGCAGCACATGGGGTCCACGGGGGGAAACTGAAGCTTTCTTT
CASSTWGPRGETEAFF
>TRBV4-1|TRBJ1-4|.|.|12
TGCGCCAGCAGAGAGTTCGGTGAAAAACTGTTTTTT
CASREFGEKLFF
>TRBV11-1|TRBJ1-1|.|TRBD1|13
TGTGCCAGCAGCTTAGAATCACAGGGGTATGCTTTCTTT
CASSLESQGYAFF
>TRBV6-5|TRBJ1-1|.|.|15
TGTGCCAGCAGTTACAACGGGGGGAGCAACACTGAAGCTTTCTTT
CASSYNGGSNTEAFF
>TRBV9|TRBJ1-1|.|.|15
TGTGCCAGCAGCACCCGAGGGACACCCAACACTGAAGCTTTCTTT
CASSTRGTPNTEAFF
>TRBV5-3|TRBJ1-1|.|.|14
TGTGCCAGAAGGGAGGATCCGGGACAAAGAGCAATAACCTTT
CARREDPGQRAITF
>TRBV7-9|TRBJ1-5|.|.|13
TGTGCCAGCAGCTGGGGGGTTTCTCAGCCCCAGCATTTT
CASSWGVSQPQHF
>TRBV7-9|TRBJ2-2|.|.|14
TGTGCCACTAGGATAGGATCGAACACCGGGGAGCTGTTTTTT
CATRIGSNTGELFF
>TRBV30|TRBJ2-7|.|TRBD1|12
TGTGCCGGGGACAGGGACACATACGAGCAGTACTTC
CAGDRDTYEQYF
>TRBV7-9|TRBJ2-1|once|TRBD2|16
TGTGCCAGCTCCCCCATGGAGCGGGGGGTCTACAATGAGCAGTTCTTC
CASSPMERGVYNEQFF
>TRBV15|TRBJ2-5|.|.|16
TGTGCCACCAGCAGAGGGTGGCAGGGGATGGGGGAGACCCAGTACTTC
CATSRGWQGMGETQYF
>TRBV27|TRBJ1-1|once|.|12
TGTGCCAGCTCAAAACCGAGAGCTGAAGCTTTCTTT
CASSKPRAEAFF
>TRBV7-2|TRBJ2-3|once|.|15
TGTGCCAGCGGCAAGACGCGGGGCCGCACAGATACGCAGTATTTT
CASGKTRGRTDTQYF
>TRBV30|TRBJ2-1|once|.|16
TGTGCCTCCTCCGTAGGACTCCAAGCCACCTACAATGAGCAGTTCTTC
CASSVGLQATYNEQFF
>TRBV5-6|TRBJ1-1|.|.|15
TGTGCCAGCAGCTCACAGGGACCTTTTATCACTGAAGCTTTCTTT
CASSSQGPFITEAFF
>TRBV25-1|TRBJ2-5|.|.|13
TGTGCCAGCAGTGAATTCGGCAGGGTAAACCAGTACTTC
CASSEFGRVNQYF
>TRBV5-1|TRBJ2-2|few|.|15
TGCGCCAGCAGCTTGGGACAACAGAACACCGGGGAGCTGTTTTTT
CASSLGQQNTGELFF
>TRBV5-4|TRBJ2-7|.|TRBD2|16
TGTGCCAGCAGCTTGGAAGCCGGCGGGAGCATCGACGAGCAGTACTTC
CASSLEAGGSIDEQYF
>TRBV2|TRBJ1-1|.|.|17
TGTGCCAGCAGTGAAGTAGGCAGGGGAAGGGGGAACACTGAAGCTTTCTTT
CASSEVGRGRGNTEAFF
>TRBV7-7|TRBJ2-5|.|.|13
TGTGCCAGCAGCTCCGGAGAGAGGGAGACCCAGTACTTC
CASSSGERETQYF
>TRBV29-1|TRBJ2-7|few|.|12
TGCAGCGTAAAAGGGGCGTCCTACGAGCAGTACTTC
CSVKGASYEQYF
>TRBV9|TRBJ2-7|.|TRBD1|13
TGTGCCAGCAGCCCCGGGGTCGCAGGACAGGAGTACTTC
CASSPGVAGQEYF
>TRBV6-6|TRBJ2-7|.|.|15
TGTGCCAGCAGGACTTCCGGATTTTTAGTACTCGAGCAGTACTTC
CASRTSGFLVLEQYF
>TRBV7-6|TRBJ2-1|.|.|15
TGTGCCAGCAGTCCCAACATGCCCCCCTACAATGAGCAGTTCTTC
CASSPNMPPYNEQFF
>TRBV30|TRBJ2-4|.|TRBD1|15
TGTGCCTGGATGGACAGGGTTCTAGCCAAAAACATTCAGTACTTC
CAWMDRVLAKNIQYF
>TRBV7-2|TRBJ2-2|.|.|15
TGTGCCAGCAGCTTGATAGCGTATAGGTCCGGGGAGCTGTTTTTT
CASSLIAYRSGELFF
>TRBV5-1|TRBJ1-1|.|TRBD1|16
TGCGCCAGCAGCTTGGGGACAGGTCCAATGAACACTGAAGCTTTCTTT
CASSLGTGPMNTEAFF
>TRBV7-2|TRBJ1-5|few|TRBD1|13
TGTGCCTCATCAGGGGGCAGATCGGAACCCCAGCATTTT
CASSGGRSEPQHF
>TRBV6-4|TRBJ2-1|.|.|16
TGTGCCAGCAGTGACTCGGCCAGCGGCTCCTACAATGAGCAGTTCTTC
CASSDSASGSYNEQFF
>TRBV13|TRBJ1-5|once|.|13
TGTGCCAGCAAGGGAGGGGGGTTTCAGCCCCAGCATTTT
CASKGGGFQPQHF
>TRBV4-3|TRBJ2-2|.|TRBD1|16
TGCGCCAGCAGCCAAGACACAGGGGGTATCACCGGGGAGCTGTTTTTT
CASSQDTGGITGELFF
>TRBV2|TRBJ2-4|.|TRBD2|15
TGTGCCAGCAGTGACTCGGGACTAGCGGGCCGCCGGGCGTACTTC
CASSDSGLAGRRAYF
>TRBV30|TRBJ1-3|.|TRBD1|13
TGTGCCTGGAGCAGGGGGGTCGGAAACACCATATATTTT
CAWSRGVGNTIYF
>TRBV2|TRBJ1-1|.|TRBD1|14
TGTGCCAGCAGTGAAATCGCAGGGGGCACTGAAGCTTTCTTT
CASSEIAGGTEAFF
>TRBV29-1|TRBJ1-3|.|.|14
TGCAGTGTAGAAACGACAGGAATTGGAAACACCATATATTTT
CSVETTGIGNTIYF
>TRBV4-3|TRBJ2-1|medium-sized|.|15
TGCGCCAGCAGCCAAGGGGCAGCATCCTACAATGAGCAGTTCTTC
CASSQGAASYNEQFF
>TRBV12-5|TRBJ2-2|.|.|17
TGTGCTAGTGGTTTGTTTCGGGCAGGGGATTTGGCCGGGGAGCTGTTTTTT
CASGLFRAGDLAGELFF
>TRBV5-1|TRBJ1-1|.|TRBD1|16
TGCGCCAGCAGCTACCGGACAGGGCGCCCGAACACTGAAGCTTTCTTT
CASSYRTGRPNTEAFF
>TRBV7-9|TRBJ1-2|.|.|12
TGTGCCAGCAGCCCCGCCCCCAGGGGCTACACCTTC
CASSPAPRGYTF